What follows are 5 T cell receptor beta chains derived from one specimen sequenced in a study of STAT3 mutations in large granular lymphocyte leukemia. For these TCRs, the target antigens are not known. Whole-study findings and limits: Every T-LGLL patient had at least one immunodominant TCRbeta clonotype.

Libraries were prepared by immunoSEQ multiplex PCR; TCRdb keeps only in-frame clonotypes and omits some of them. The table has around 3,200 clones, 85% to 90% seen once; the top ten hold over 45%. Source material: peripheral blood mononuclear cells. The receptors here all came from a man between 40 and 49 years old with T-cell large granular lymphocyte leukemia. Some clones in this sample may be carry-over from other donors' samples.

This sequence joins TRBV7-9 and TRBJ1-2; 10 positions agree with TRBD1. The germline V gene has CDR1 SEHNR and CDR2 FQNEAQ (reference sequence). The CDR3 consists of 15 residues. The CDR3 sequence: CAWTGGQVLPYGYTF. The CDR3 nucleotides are TGTGCTTGGACAGGGGGTCAGGTGCTCCCCTATGGCTACACCTTC.

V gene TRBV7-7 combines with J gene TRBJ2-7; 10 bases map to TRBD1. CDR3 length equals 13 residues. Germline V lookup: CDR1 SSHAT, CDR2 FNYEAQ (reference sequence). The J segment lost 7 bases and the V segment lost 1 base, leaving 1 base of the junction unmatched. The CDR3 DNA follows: TGTGCCAGCAGCTTAGGGGACAGGGGTGAGCAGTACTTC. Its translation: CASSLGDRGEQYF.

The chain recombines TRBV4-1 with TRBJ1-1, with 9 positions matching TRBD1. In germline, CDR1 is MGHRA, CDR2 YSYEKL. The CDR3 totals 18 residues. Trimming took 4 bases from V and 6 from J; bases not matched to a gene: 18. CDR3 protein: CASSPGMQPGQGNPEAFF. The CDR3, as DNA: TGCGCCAGCAGCCCCGGGATGCAACCGGGACAGGGTAACCCTGAAGCTTTCTTT.

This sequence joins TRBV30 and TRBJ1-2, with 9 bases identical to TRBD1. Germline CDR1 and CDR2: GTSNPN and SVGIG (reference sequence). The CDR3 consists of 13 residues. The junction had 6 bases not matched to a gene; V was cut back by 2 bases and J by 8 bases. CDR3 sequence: CAWSHRGRRGYTF. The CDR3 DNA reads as TGTGCCTGGAGTCACAGGGGGCGGAGGGGCTACACCTTC.

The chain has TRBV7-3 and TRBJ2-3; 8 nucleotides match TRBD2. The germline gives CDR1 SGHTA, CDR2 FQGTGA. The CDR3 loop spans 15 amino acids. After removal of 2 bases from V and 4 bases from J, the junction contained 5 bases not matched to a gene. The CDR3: CASSLGSGGADTQYF. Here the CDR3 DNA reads TGTGCCAGCAGCTTAGGGTCCGGGGGGGCAGATACGCAGTATTTT.